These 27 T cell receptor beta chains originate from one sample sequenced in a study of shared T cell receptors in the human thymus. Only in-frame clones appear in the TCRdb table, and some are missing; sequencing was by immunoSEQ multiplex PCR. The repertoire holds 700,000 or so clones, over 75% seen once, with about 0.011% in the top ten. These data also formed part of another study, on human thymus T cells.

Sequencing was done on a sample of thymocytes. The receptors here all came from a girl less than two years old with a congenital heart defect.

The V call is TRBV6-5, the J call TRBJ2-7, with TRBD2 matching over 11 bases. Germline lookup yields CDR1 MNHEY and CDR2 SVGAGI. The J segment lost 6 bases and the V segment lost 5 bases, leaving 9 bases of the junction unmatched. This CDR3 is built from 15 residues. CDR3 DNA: TGTGCCAGCAGTATAGCGGGGGGGGTCCGGGGCGAGCAGTACTTC. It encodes CASSIAGGVRGEQYF.

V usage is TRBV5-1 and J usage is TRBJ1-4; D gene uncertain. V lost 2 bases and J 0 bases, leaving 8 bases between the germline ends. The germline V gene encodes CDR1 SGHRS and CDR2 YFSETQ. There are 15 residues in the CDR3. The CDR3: CASSFYRATNEKLFF. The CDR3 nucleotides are TGCGCCAGCAGCTTTTACAGAGCAACTAATGAAAAACTGTTTTTT.

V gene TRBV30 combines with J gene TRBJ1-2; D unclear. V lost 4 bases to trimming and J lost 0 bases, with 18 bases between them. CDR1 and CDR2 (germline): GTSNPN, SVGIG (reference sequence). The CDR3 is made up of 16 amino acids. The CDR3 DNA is TGTGCCTGGAAAACCATCGACTTTCGTTCTAACTATGGCTACACCTTC. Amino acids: CAWKTIDFRSNYGYTF.

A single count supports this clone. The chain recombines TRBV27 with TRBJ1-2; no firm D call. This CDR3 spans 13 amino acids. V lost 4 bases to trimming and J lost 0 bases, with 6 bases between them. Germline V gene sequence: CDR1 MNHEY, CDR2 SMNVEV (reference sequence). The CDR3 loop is CASSCGSNYGYTF. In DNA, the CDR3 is TGTGCCAGCAGTTGCGGGTCTAACTATGGCTACACCTTC.

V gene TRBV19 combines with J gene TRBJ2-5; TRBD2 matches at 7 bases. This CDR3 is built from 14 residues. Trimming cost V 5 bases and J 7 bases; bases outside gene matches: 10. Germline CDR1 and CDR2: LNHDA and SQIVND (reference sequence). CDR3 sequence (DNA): TGTGCCAGTAGTCCGAAGACGGGGAGGGGGACCCAGTACTTC. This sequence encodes CASSPKTGRGTQYF.

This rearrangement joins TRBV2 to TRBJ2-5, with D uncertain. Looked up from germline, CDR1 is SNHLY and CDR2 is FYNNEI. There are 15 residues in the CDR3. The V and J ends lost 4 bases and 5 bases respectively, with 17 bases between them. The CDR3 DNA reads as TGTGCCAGCAGTGTACCCCGACATCATTTCGAGACCCAGTACTTC. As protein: CASSVPRHHFETQYF.

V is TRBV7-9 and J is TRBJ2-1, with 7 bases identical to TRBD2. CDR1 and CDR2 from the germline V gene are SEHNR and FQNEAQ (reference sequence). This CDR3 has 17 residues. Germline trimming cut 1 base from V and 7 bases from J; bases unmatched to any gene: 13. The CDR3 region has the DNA TGTGCCAGCAGCTTAGTAGGAGGCGGGGGAGACCCGAATGAGCAGTTCTTC. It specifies CASSLVGGGGDPNEQFF.

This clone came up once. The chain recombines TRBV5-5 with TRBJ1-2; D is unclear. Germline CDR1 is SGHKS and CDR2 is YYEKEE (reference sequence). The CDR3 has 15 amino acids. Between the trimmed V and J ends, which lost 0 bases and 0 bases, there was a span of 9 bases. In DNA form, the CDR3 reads TGTGCCAGCAGCTTGGAAGGCAGCGCTAACTATGGCTACACCTTC. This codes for CASSLEGSANYGYTF.

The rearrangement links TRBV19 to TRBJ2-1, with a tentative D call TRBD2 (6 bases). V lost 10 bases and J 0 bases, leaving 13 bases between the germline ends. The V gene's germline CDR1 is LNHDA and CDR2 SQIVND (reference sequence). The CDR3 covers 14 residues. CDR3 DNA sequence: TGTGCCACGACTAGTCACTACTCCTACAATGAGCAGTTCTTC. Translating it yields CATTSHYSYNEQFF.

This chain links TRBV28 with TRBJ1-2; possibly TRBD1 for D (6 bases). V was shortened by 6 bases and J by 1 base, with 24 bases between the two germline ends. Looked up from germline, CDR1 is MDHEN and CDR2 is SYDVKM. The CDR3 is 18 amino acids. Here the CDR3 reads CASSQAPLDSSFNYGYTF. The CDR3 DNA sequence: TGTGCCAGCAGCCAAGCCCCCCTGGACAGTTCTTTTAACTATGGCTACACCTTC.

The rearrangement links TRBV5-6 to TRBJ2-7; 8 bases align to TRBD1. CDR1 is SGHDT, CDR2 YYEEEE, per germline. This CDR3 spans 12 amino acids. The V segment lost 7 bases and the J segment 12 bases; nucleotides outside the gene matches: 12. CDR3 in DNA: TGTGCCAGCTTGAGTCGGACAGGGCCTTTGTACTTC. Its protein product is CASLSRTGPLYF.

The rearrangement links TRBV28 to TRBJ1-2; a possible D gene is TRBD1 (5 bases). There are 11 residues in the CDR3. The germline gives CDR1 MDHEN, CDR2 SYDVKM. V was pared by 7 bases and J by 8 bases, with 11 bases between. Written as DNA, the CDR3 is TGTGCCAGCACCGCGACAGAAGGCTACACCTTC. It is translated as CASTATEGYTF.

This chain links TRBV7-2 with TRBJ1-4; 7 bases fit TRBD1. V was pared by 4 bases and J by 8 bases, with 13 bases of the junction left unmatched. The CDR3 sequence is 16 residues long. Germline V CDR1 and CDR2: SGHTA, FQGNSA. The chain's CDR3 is CASSWNLTGPREKLFF. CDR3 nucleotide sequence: TGTGCCAGCAGCTGGAACCTGACAGGGCCCCGAGAAAAACTGTTTTTT.

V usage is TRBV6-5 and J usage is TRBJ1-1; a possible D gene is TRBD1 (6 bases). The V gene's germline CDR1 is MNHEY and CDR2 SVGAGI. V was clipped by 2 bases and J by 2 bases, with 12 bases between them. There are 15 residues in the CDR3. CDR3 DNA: TGTGCCAGCAGTTACCCAGGGGTAAGAAACACTGAAGCTTTCTTT. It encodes CASSYPGVRNTEAFF.

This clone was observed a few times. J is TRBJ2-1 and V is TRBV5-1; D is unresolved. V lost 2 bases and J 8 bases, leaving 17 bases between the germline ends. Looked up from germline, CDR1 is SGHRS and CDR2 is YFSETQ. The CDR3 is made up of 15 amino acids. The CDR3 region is CASSLISPLSYEQFF. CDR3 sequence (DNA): TGCGCCAGCAGCTTAATATCCCCACTTAGCTATGAGCAGTTCTTC.

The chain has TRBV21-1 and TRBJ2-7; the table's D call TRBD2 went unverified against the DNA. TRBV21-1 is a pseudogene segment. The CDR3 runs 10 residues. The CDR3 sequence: CAGKPGSQYF. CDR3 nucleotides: TGTGCCGGCAAGCCTGGTTCGCAGTACTTC.

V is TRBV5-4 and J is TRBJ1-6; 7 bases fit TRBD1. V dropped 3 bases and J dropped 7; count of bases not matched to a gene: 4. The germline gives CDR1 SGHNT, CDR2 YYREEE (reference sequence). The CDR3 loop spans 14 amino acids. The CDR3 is CASSSSRGNSPLHF. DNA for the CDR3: TGTGCCAGCAGCTCTAGCAGGGGGAATTCACCCCTCCACTTT.

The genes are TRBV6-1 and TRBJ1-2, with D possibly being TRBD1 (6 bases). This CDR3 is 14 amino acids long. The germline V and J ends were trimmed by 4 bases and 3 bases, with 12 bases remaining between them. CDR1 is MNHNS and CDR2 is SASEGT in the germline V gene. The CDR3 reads CASSGRQAHYGYTF. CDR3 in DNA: TGTGCCAGCAGTGGCCGACAGGCTCACTATGGCTACACCTTC.

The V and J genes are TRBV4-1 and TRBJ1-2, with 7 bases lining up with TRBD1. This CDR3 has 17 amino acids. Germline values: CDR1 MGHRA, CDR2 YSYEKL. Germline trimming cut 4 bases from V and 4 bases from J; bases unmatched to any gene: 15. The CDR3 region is CASSLRARTGEIYGYTF. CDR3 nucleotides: TGCGCCAGCAGCCTAAGGGCCAGGACAGGAGAGATCTATGGCTACACCTTC.

The CDR3 here is CASSRHRWEDYGYTF. In DNA, the CDR3 is TGTGCCAGCAGCCGACACAGGTGGGAGGACTATGGCTACACCTTC. J is TRBJ1-2 and V is TRBV5-5; maybe TRBD1 (5 bases). CDR1 is SGHKS, CDR2 YYEKEE, per germline (reference sequence). Trimming shortened V by 4 bases and J by 3 bases, and 16 bases separated the two germline ends. This CDR3 is 15 amino acids long.

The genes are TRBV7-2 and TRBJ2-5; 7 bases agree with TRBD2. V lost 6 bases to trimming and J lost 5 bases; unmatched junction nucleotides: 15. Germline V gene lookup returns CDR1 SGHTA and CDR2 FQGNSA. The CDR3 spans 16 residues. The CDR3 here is CASRGGCRPTQETQYF. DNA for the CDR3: TGTGCCAGCAGGGGGGGGTGTCGGCCTACTCAGGAGACCCAGTACTTC.

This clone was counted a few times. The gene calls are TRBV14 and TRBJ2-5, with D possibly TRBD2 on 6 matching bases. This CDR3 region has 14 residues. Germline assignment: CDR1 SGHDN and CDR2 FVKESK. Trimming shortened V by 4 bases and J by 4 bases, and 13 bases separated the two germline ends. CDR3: CASSPSGGAETQYF. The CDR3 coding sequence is TGTGCCAGCAGCCCCTCAGGCGGGGCAGAGACCCAGTACTTC.

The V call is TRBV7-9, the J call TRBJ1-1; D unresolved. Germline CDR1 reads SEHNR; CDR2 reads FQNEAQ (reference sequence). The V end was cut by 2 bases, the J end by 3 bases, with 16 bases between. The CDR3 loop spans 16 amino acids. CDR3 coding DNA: TGTGCCAGCAGCTTACGTGGGCCCAGCGGGGACACTGAAGCTTTCTTT. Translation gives CASSLRGPSGDTEAFF.

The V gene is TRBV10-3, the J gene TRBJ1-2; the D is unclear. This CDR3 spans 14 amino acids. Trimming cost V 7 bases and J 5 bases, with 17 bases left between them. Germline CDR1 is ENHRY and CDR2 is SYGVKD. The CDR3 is CAITPGRGGYGYTF. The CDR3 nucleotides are TGTGCCATCACCCCCGGACGGGGAGGGTATGGCTACACCTTC.

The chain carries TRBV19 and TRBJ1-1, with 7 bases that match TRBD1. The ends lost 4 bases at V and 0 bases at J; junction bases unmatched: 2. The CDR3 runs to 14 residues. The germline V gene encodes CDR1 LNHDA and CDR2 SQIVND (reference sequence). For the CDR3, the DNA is TGTGCCAGTAGTAGGGACAGTGTGAACACTGAAGCTTTCTTT. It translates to CASSRDSVNTEAFF.

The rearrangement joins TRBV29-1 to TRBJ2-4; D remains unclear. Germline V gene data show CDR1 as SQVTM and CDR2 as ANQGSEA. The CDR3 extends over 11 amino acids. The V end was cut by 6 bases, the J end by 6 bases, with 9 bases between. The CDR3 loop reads CSVHILNIQYF. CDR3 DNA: TGCAGCGTCCACATCCTAAACATTCAGTACTTC.

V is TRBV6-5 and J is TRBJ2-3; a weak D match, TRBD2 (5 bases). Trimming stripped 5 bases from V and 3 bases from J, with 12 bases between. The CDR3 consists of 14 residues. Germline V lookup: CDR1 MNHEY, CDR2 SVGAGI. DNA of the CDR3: TGTGCCAGCAGTCCCCGGGAACAAACAGATACGCAGTATTTT. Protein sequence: CASSPREQTDTQYF.